Reported below is one TCR beta chain. Relative to its sample, this clone is medium-sized (0.01 to 0.1%). Its antigen remains unidentified. No much larger clone is present one base from it, and per-base qualities are unavailable. Patients with autoimmune disease history or receiving systemic immunosuppression were excluded from the trial. Peripheral blood for TCR sequencing was drawn from every dose cohort at baseline, at cycle 4 day 1 and at cycle 7 day 1. The samples were drawn from a first-in-human, open-label, multicenter phase I dose-escalation trial of ivuxolimab. The trial enrolled adults with locally advanced or metastatic head and neck squamous cell, hepatocellular, melanoma or renal cell carcinoma. Before TCR sequencing, CD4+ T cells and CD8+ T cells were sorted from peripheral blood as separate populations. To sequence the TCRbeta CDR3 region, genomic DNA was isolated from the sorted cells. The immunoSEQ Assay was used for sequencing of TCRbeta CDR3 regions. The table comes from immuneACCESS by way of TCRdb, which keeps in-frame sequences with V and J called. Part of the clones is missing from these tables; in studies checked, under half for an unresolved V gene and the rest for unknown reasons. Present in this sample are tens of thousands of clones, about nine tenths of which were seen just once. The ten largest clones capture approximately 3.9% of the sample.

The data belong to a study of OX40 agonist ivuxolimab in advanced cancers. At the level of the whole study: Ivuxolimab, which targeted the costimulatory receptor OX40 (CD134), was an agonistic, fully human IgG2 monoclonal antibody. Intravenous ivuxolimab was administered to patients every 2 weeks at six dose levels: 0.01, 0.1, 0.3, 1.5, 3 and 10 mg/kg. Of the 50 or so patients in dose escalation, about 20 had hepatocellular carcinoma, some 15 had melanoma, 9 had renal cell carcinoma and 9 had head and neck cancer. The dose-escalation cohort was almost 85% male with a mean age of about 60 years, ranging from about 20 to 80. Patients were allowed to have had prior anti-PD-1, anti-PD-L1 or anti-CTLA-4 therapy, and 30% to 40% of the dose-escalation patients had previously received checkpoint inhibitors. Three dose-escalation patients achieved partial responses, one with hepatocellular carcinoma and two with cutaneous melanoma. Peripheral TCRbeta sequencing was intended to test whether TCR sequence diversity was altered and clonal T-cell expansion was caused by ivuxolimab. The paper covers the monotherapy dose-escalation part of the phase I ivuxolimab trial, which included N ≈ 50 patients. Paper-wide results and their limitations: At doses of 0.1 to 3.0 mg/kg, clonal expansion of both CD4+ and CD8+ blood T cells was observed from baseline to week 6. The antigen specificity of the clonally expanded peripheral T cells was not determined. In the 0.1-3.0 mg/kg groups, partial responders had among the lowest normalized peripheral clonal expansion, particularly in CD8+ T cells. On average, CD8+ T cells showed more expanded clones than CD4+ T cells after ivuxolimab. Low levels of normalized T-cell clonal expansion were also seen in some patients who did not respond.

The germline ends are 11 bases apart after V is trimmed by 2 bases and J by 6 bases. As encoded in the germline V gene (reference sequence), CDR1 is MNHEY while CDR2 is SMNVEV. The cysteine opens and the phenylalanine closes a CDR3 of 13 amino acids. Of the read, only the CDR3 DNA is kept; its 39 bases are in frame from base 1. The rearrangement joined TRBV27 to TRBJ2-7; TRBD2 is a weak D gene call, 6 bases matching. This specimen consisted of CD4+ or CD8+ T cells sorted from blood, obtained in a trial of the OX40 agonist ivuxolimab. The source is an adult with an advanced solid tumor such as melanoma, head and neck, liver or kidney cancer. The nucleotide sequence is TGTGCCAGCAGTTTAGGAGCGGGTCTCGAGCAGTACTTC. This gives the protein CASSLGAGLEQYF.